This passage covers 9 T cell receptor beta chains from one sample sequenced in a study of cytomegalovirus exposure and HLA in healthy donors. PCR used 60 Vbeta primers and 13 Jbeta primers. Profiling relied on immunoSEQ multiplex PCR, and the TCRdb table lists in-frame clones only, not all of them. The sample lists some 120,000 clones, over 60% occurring once. Source material: PBMCs. The receptor source for this set is a man aged 30 to 45 in good health and CMV-seropositive.

In its sample, this clone was seen once. The genes are TRBV7-8 and TRBJ1-4; TRBD1 agrees at 9 bases. V was pared by 9 bases and J by 3 bases, with 14 bases of the junction left unmatched. From germline, CDR1 is SGHVS and CDR2 FQNEAQ. CDR3 length: 17 residues. As DNA, the CDR3 is TGTGCCAGTCGGGGACAGGGTCGAAGAGTGCCTAATGAAAAACTGTTTTTT. Its translation is CASRGQGRRVPNEKLFF.

The CDR3 loop reads CASSFIGGSYGYTF. CDR3 nucleotide sequence: TGTGCCAGCAGTTTTATCGGGGGATCTTATGGCTACACCTTC. The chain recombines TRBV27 with TRBJ1-2, with a possible D match to TRBD1 (5 bases). Germline values: CDR1 MNHEY, CDR2 SMNVEV (reference sequence). This CDR3 comprises 14 residues. Trimming removed 3 bases from V and 5 bases from J, with 13 bases in between.

This clone has more than one count but fewer than ten. V usage is TRBV11-1 and J usage is TRBJ2-7, with D possibly being TRBD2 (6 bases). The V gene lost 2 bases and the J gene lost 2 bases, with 13 bases spanning the gap. The germline V gene has CDR1 SGHAT and CDR2 FQDESV (reference sequence). The CDR3 totals 15 residues. CDR3 loop: CASSLLWGDPYEQYF. Written as DNA, the CDR3 is TGTGCCAGCAGCTTATTATGGGGGGATCCCTACGAGCAGTACTTC.

The CDR3 region has the DNA TGTGCCAGCAGTTACTCTTGGAGTCTCAGCTACGAGCAGTACTTC. Protein sequence: CASSYSWSLSYEQYF. V is TRBV6-5 and J is TRBJ2-7; D ambiguous. CDR1 and CDR2 (germline): MNHEY, SVGAGI. This CDR3 is built from 15 residues. Trimming cost V 0 bases and J 3 bases, with 12 bases left between them.

This chain uses TRBV18 with TRBJ2-7, with a tentative D call TRBD2 (6 bases). The CDR3 length is 16 residues. The germline gives CDR1 KGHSH, CDR2 LQKENI. V dropped 3 bases and J dropped 3 bases, with 18 bases sitting between them. The CDR3 spells CASSPIGSFGSYEQYF. The CDR3 DNA sequence: TGTGCCAGCTCACCCATAGGGAGTTTCGGGAGCTACGAGCAGTACTTC. The whole variable domain, filled in from reference TRBV18 and TRBJ2-7, reads NAGVMQNPRHLVRRRGQEARLRCSPMKGHSHVYWYRQLPEEGLKFMVYLQKENIIDESGMPKERFSAEFPKEGPSILRIQQVVRGDSAAYFCASSPIGSFGSYEQYFGPGTRLTVT.

J is TRBJ2-5 and V is TRBV15; maybe TRBD1 (7 bases). Trimming pared 6 bases from V and 5 bases from J, leaving 19 bases between. The CDR3 runs 15 residues. Germline CDR1 and CDR2: LNHNV and YYDKDF (reference sequence). The CDR3 DNA reads TGTGCCACCAGTCACACGACAGGGACTTCGGAGACCCAGTACTTC. Translating it yields CATSHTTGTSETQYF.

The CDR3 reads CASSQDVFTEAFF. The CDR3 nucleotides are TGCGCCAGCAGCCAAGACGTTTTTACTGAAGCTTTCTTT. The chain uses TRBV4-3 and TRBJ1-1; D gene uncertain. Between the trimmed V and J ends, which lost 0 bases and 5 bases, there was a span of 7 bases. The length of the CDR3 is 13 residues. The V gene's germline CDR1 is LGHNA and CDR2 YSLEER.

V and J are TRBV9 and TRBJ2-7; 9 nucleotides align to TRBD1. CDR1 and CDR2 (germline): SGDLS, YYNGEE. CDR3 length: 14 amino acids. V shed 3 bases, J shed 6 bases, and the junction held 7 bases outside the gene matches. The CDR3 loop reads CASSARQGGGEQYF. The CDR3 DNA reads as TGTGCCAGCAGCGCCAGACAGGGGGGGGGCGAGCAGTACTTC.

The chain employs TRBV18 and TRBJ1-2; 10 bases line up with TRBD1. CDR3 length: 13 amino acids. Germline V gives CDR1 KGHSH, CDR2 LQKENI. V shed 5 bases and J 7 bases; nucleotides not matched to a gene: 4. CDR3 sequence (DNA): TGTGCCAGCTCAAAAGACAGGGGGCCTGGCTACACCTTC. This encodes CASSKDRGPGYTF. Complete variable domain (other parts from reference TRBV18 and TRBJ1-2): NAGVMQNPRHLVRRRGQEARLRCSPMKGHSHVYWYRQLPEEGLKFMVYLQKENIIDESGMPKERFSAEFPKEGPSILRIQQVVRGDSAAYFCASSKDRGPGYTFGSGTRLTVV.